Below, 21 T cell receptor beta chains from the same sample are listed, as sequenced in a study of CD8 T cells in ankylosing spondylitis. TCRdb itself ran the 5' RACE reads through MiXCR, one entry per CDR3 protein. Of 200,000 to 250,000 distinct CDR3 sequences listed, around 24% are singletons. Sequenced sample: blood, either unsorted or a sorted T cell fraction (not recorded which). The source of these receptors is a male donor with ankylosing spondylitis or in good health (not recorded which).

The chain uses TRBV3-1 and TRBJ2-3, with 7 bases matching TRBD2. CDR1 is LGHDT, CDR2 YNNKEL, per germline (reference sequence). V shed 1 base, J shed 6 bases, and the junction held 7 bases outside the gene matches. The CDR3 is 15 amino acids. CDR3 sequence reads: CASSQAGRAIDTQYF. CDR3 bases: TGTGCCAGCAGCCAAGCGGGGAGGGCCATCGATACGCAGTATTTT.

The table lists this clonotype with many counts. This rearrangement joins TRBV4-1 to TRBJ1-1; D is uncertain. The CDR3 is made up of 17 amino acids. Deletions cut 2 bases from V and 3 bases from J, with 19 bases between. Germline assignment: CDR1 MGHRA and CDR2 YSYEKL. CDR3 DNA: TGCGCCAGCAGCCAACCTTGGGGAGAATTTGGGGACACTGAAGCTTTCTTT. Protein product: CASSQPWGEFGDTEAFF.

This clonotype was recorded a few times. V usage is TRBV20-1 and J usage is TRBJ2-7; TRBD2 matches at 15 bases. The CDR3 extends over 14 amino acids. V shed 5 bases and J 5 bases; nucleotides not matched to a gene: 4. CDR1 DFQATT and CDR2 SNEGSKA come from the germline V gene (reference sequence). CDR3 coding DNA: TGCAGTGCTTGGACTAGCGGGAGGGGCCACGAGCAGTACTTC. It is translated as CSAWTSGRGHEQYF.

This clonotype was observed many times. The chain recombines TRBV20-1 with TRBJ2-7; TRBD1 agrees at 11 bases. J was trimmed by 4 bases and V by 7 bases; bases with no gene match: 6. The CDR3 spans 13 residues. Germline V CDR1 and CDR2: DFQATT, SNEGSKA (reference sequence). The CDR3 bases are TGCAGTGGAACGGGACAGGGGGTGTACGAGCAGTACTTC. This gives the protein CSGTGQGVYEQYF.

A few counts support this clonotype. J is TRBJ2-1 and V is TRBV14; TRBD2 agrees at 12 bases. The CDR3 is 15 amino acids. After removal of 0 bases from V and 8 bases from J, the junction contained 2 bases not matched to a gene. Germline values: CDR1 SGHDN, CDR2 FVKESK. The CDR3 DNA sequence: TGTGCCAGCAGCCAAGAACTAGCGGGAGGATATGAGCAGTTCTTC. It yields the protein CASSQELAGGYEQFF.

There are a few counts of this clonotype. The CDR3 reads CASSQNRISGNTIYF. CDR3 bases: TGTGCCAGCAGCCAAAACAGGATCTCTGGAAACACCATATATTTT. V and J are TRBV3-1 and TRBJ1-3; TRBD1 might be the D (5 bases). CDR3 length equals 15 residues. The germline V gene encodes CDR1 LGHDT and CDR2 YNNKEL (reference sequence). Trimming cost V 2 bases and J 0 bases, with 8 bases left between them. The entire variable domain, with the rest obtained from reference TRBV3-1 and TRBJ1-3, is as follows: DTAVSQTPKYLVTQMGNDKSIKCEQNLGHDTMYWYKQDSKKFLKIMFSYNNKELIINETVPNRFSPKSPDKAHLNLHINSLELGDSAVYFCASSQNRISGNTIYFGEGSWLTVV.

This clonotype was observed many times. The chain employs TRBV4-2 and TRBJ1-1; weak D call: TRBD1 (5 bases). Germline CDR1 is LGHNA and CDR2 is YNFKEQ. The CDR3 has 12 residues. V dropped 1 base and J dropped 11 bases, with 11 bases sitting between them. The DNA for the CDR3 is TGTGCCAGCAGCCAAGGGGAGGGGATGGCTTTCTTT. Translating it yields CASSQGEGMAFF.

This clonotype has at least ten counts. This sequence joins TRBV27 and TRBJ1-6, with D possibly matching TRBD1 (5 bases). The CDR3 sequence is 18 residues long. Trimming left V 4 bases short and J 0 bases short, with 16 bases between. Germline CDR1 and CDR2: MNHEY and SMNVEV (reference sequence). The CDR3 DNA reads TGTGCCAGCAGTTCCCAGGGATTGTCGGGCTCCTATAATTCACCCCTCCACTTT. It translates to CASSSQGLSGSYNSPLHF.

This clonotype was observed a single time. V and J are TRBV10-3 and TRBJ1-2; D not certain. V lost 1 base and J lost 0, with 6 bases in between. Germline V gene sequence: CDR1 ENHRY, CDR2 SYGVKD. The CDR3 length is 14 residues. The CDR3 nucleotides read TGTGCCATCAGTGAGTTGCCCACTAACTATGGCTACACCTTC. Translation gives CAISELPTNYGYTF.

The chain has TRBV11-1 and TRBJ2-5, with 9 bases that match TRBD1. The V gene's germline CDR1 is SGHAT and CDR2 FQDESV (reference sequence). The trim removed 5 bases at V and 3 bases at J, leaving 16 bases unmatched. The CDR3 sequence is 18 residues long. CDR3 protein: CASSLPEDRGTLKETQYF. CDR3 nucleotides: TGTGCCAGCAGCCTCCCCGAGGACAGGGGAACATTAAAAGAGACCCAGTACTTC. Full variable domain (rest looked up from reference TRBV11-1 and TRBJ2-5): EAEVAQSPRYKITEKSQAVAFWCDPISGHATLYWYRQILGQGPELLVQFQDESVVDDSQLPKDRFSAERLKGVDSTLKIQPAELGDSAMYLCASSLPEDRGTLKETQYFGPGTRLLVL.

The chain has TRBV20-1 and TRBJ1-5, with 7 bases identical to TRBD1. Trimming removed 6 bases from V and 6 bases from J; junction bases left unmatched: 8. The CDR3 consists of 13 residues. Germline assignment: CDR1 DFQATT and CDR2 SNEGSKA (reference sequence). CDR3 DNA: TGCAGTGCAGCTGGACAGGCGAGTCAGCCCCAGCATTTT. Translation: CSAAGQASQPQHF.

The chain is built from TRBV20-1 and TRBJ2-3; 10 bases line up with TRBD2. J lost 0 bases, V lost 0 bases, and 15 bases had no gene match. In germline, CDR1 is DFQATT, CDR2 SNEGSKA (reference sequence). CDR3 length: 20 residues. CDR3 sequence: CSARDSLAGVNPSSTDTQYF. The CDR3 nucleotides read TGCAGTGCTAGAGATTCGCTAGCGGGAGTCAACCCTTCTAGCACAGATACGCAGTATTTT.

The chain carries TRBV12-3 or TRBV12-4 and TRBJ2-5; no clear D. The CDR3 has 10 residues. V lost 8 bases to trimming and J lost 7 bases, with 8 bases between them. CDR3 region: CASGLGTQYF. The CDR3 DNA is TGTGCCAGCGGTCTGGGGACCCAGTACTTC.

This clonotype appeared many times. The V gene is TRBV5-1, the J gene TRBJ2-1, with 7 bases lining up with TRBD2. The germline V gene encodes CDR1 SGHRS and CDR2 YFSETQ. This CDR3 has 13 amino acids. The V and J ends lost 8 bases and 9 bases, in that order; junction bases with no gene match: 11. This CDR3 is CASSRDYLTEQFF. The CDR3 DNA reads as TGCGCCAGTTCCCGGGACTATCTTACTGAGCAGTTCTTC.

The DNA for the CDR3 is TGTGCCATCGCCGCGGGCACCTTGGGGCAAGAGACCCAGTACTTC. Amino acids: CAIAAGTLGQETQYF. The chain uses TRBV10-3 and TRBJ2-5, with a weak D call TRBD2 (5 bases). Looked up from germline, CDR1 is ENHRY and CDR2 is SYGVKD. The CDR3 totals 15 residues. Between the trimmed V and J ends, which lost 8 bases and 2 bases, there was a span of 18 bases.

For the CDR3, the DNA is TGTGCCAGCTCACCCGGGACGGTGGCGAACATTCAGTACTTC. Amino acid sequence: CASSPGTVANIQYF. The genes are TRBV18 and TRBJ2-4, with D perhaps given as TRBD1 or TRBD2 (5 bases each). The V gene lost 3 bases and the J gene lost 7 bases, with 13 bases spanning the gap. The length of the CDR3 is 14 residues. From germline, CDR1 is KGHSH and CDR2 LQKENI.

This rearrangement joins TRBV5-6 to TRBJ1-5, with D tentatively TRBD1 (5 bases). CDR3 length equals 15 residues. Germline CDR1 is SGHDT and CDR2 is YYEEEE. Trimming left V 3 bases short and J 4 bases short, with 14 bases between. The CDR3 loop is CASSWGRGENQPQHF. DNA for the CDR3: TGTGCCAGCAGCTGGGGACGGGGGGAGAATCAGCCCCAGCATTTT.

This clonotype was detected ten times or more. In DNA form, the CDR3 reads TGTGCCACCAGCTCCCGGACAGGGTCGAACACCGGGGAGCTGTTTTTT. It translates to CATSSRTGSNTGELFF. This sequence joins TRBV15 and TRBJ2-2; 8 nucleotides match TRBD1. Trimming removed 5 bases from V and 0 bases from J; junction bases left unmatched: 5. In germline, CDR1 is LNHNV, CDR2 YYDKDF (reference sequence). The CDR3 consists of 16 residues.

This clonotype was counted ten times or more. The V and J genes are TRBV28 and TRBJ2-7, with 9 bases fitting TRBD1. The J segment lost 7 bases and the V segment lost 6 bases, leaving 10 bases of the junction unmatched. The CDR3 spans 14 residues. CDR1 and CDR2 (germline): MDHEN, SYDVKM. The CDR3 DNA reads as TGTGCCAGCAGAAGGGGGAACAGGGGGCGGGAGCAGTACTTC. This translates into CASRRGNRGREQYF.

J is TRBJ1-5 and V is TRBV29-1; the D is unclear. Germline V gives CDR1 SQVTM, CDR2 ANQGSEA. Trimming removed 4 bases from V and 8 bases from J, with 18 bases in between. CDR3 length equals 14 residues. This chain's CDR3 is CSVGGGSPSEPQHF. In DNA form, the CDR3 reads TGCAGCGTTGGGGGAGGGAGCCCTAGCGAGCCCCAGCATTTT.

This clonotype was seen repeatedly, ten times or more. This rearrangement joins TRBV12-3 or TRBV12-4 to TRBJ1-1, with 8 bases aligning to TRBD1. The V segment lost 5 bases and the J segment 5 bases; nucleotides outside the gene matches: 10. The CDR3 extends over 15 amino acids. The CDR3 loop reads CASSPGTGLGTEAFF. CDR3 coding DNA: TGTGCCAGCAGTCCCGGGACAGGTCTGGGGACTGAAGCTTTCTTT.